This entry lists 14 T cell receptor beta chains sequenced from one sample in a study of cytomegalovirus exposure and HLA in healthy donors. PCR amplification relied on 60 Vbeta primers (plus 13 Jbeta primers). Method: immunoSEQ multiplex PCR; TCRdb's copy keeps in-frame clones and lacks some. This table has about 160,000 clones, roughly 80% appearing once. Sequences were obtained from PBMCs. The source is a male donor in good health and CMV-seronegative.

The chain recombines TRBV21-1 with TRBJ1-2. TRBV21-1 is designated a pseudogene. The CDR3 extends over 15 amino acids. CDR3 bases: TGTGCCAGCAGCAAAGCGGGAGGGAATAACTATGGCTACACCTTC. Protein: CASSKAGGNNYGYTF.

J is TRBJ2-7 and V is TRBV9; 7 bases agree with TRBD1. This CDR3 contains 15 residues. V was pared by 0 bases and J by 3 bases, with 6 bases of the junction left unmatched. Germline values: CDR1 SGDLS, CDR2 YYNGEE. The CDR3 coding sequence is TGTGCCAGCAGCGTAGGGGCAACAGGGGTCTACGAGCAGTACTTC. Translating it yields CASSVGATGVYEQYF.

The chain couples TRBV2 to TRBJ2-7; tentative D call: TRBD1 (7 bases). The CDR3 sequence is 15 residues long. Germline V CDR1 and CDR2: SNHLY, FYNNEI. V lost 4 bases to trimming and J lost 7 bases, with 20 bases between them. CDR3 in amino acids: CASSVASMQGGEQYF. In nucleotides, the CDR3 is TGTGCCAGCAGTGTGGCGTCGATGCAGGGGGGAGAGCAGTACTTC.

The genes are TRBV5-6 and TRBJ1-1; weak D call: TRBD1 (5 bases). The CDR3 sequence is 16 residues long. Trimming removed 2 bases at V and 1 base at J, with 15 bases between. Germline lookup yields CDR1 SGHDT and CDR2 YYEEEE. The CDR3 sequence: CASSFGGGVTNTEAFF. The CDR3 coding sequence is TGTGCCAGCAGCTTCGGAGGAGGGGTTACGAACACTGAAGCTTTCTTT.

This clone was picked up one time. This CDR3 reads CASSITQVGNQPQHF. As DNA, the CDR3 is TGTGCCAGTAGTATCACACAGGTGGGCAATCAGCCCCAGCATTTT. This chain uses TRBV19 with TRBJ1-5; maybe TRBD1 (5 bases). Per the germline V gene, CDR1 is LNHDA and CDR2 is SQIVND (reference sequence). The V end lost 3 bases, the J end lost 2 bases, and 11 bases lay between the germline ends. The CDR3 runs to 15 residues.

CDR3 sequence: CASSQEGQGLYGYTF. The DNA of the CDR3 is TGTGCCAGCAGCCAAGAAGGACAGGGGTTATATGGCTACACCTTC. The chain uses TRBV14 and TRBJ1-2, with 9 bases identical to TRBD1. The CDR3 is made up of 15 amino acids. J gave up 5 bases and V 0 bases, and 4 bases lay outside the gene matches. Germline CDR1 reads SGHDN; CDR2 reads FVKESK.

This clone was observed a single time. J is TRBJ2-7 and V is TRBV5-4, with 9 bases matching TRBD2. CDR3 length: 17 residues. Germline V gene sequence: CDR1 SGHNT, CDR2 YYREEE (reference sequence). V lost 0 bases, J lost 2 bases, and 9 bases stayed unmatched. CDR3 loop: CASSLAGTGLAAYEQYF. In DNA, the CDR3 is TGTGCCAGCAGCTTGGCCGGGACGGGACTAGCAGCCTACGAGCAGTACTTC.

The CDR3 protein is CASSRVSVNYGYTF. The CDR3 bases are TGTGCCAGCAGCCGAGTCTCCGTTAACTATGGCTACACCTTC. The chain carries TRBV6-5 and TRBJ1-2; D remains unclear. Trimming removed 6 bases from V and 1 base from J, with 12 bases in between. CDR1 and CDR2 (germline): MNHEY, SVGAGI. CDR3 length: 14 residues.

V and J are TRBV13 and TRBJ2-1, with 7 bases that match TRBD2. This CDR3 is built from 14 residues. Germline lookup yields CDR1 PRHDT and CDR2 FYEKMQ (reference sequence). V lost 3 bases to trimming and J lost 6 bases; unmatched junction nucleotides: 5. The CDR3 spells CASSFGAGSNEQFF. The CDR3, as DNA: TGTGCCAGCAGCTTCGGAGCGGGGAGCAATGAGCAGTTCTTC. Combining the CDR3 with reference TRBV13 and TRBJ2-1 gives the whole variable domain AAGVIQSPRHLIKEKRETATLKCYPIPRHDTVYWYQQGPGQDPQFLISFYEKMQSDKGSIPDRFSAQQFSDYHSELNMSSLELGDSALYFCASSFGAGSNEQFFGPGTRLTVL.

The chain carries TRBV19 and TRBJ2-3; maybe TRBD2 (7 bases). In germline, CDR1 is LNHDA, CDR2 SQIVND (reference sequence). Trimming shortened V by 2 bases and J by 2 bases, and 11 bases separated the two germline ends. This CDR3 comprises 15 residues. The CDR3 DNA follows: TGTGCCAGTAGTATAAGGGGGGGTTTCACAGATACGCAGTATTTT. Translated: CASSIRGGFTDTQYF.

The chain links TRBV11-2 to TRBJ2-3; D call uncertain. Deletions cut 5 bases from V and 7 bases from J, with 10 bases between. The CDR3 has 12 amino acids. Germline V CDR1 and CDR2: SGHAT, FQNNGV. CDR3 DNA: TGTGCCAGCAGCCCCGAGTTCCATACGCAGTATTTT. Encoded protein: CASSPEFHTQYF.

The chain joins TRBV29-1 to TRBJ2-1; 9 bases agree with TRBD1. Germline V gene data show CDR1 as SQVTM and CDR2 as ANQGSEA. There are 15 residues in the CDR3. Trimming removed 3 bases from V and 3 bases from J; junction bases left unmatched: 6. The CDR3 DNA reads TGCAGCGTTGAGTCCGGGACAGGGAACTACAATGAGCAGTTCTTC. As protein: CSVESGTGNYNEQFF.

The J gene is TRBJ2-1, the V gene TRBV2; D is undetermined. CDR3 length: 16 residues. The ends were cut back, 2 bases at V and 1 base at J, with 12 bases in the middle. Germline CDR1 is SNHLY and CDR2 is FYNNEI. The CDR3 reads CASSERLAASYNEQFF. Written as DNA, the CDR3 is TGTGCCAGCAGTGAAAGGCTGGCGGCTTCCTACAATGAGCAGTTCTTC.

On this clone: This sample includes further DNA sequences coding for the same CDR3. The chain joins TRBV5-1 to TRBJ1-1; a possible D gene is TRBD1 (5 bases). V was pared by 4 bases and J by 1 base, with 11 bases between. The germline V gene encodes CDR1 SGHRS and CDR2 YFSETQ. This CDR3 comprises 14 residues. The CDR3 coding sequence is TGCGCCAGCAGCCTAGGACACACGAACACTGAAGCTTTCTTT. Protein sequence: CASSLGHTNTEAFF.